The TCR beta chain under discussion was sequenced for a study of T cells in Graves' hyperthyroidism and ophthalmopathy. This clonotype was seen only a few times. Deletions cut 0 bases from V and 0 bases from J, with 12 bases between. CDR3 length: 17 amino acids. Looked up from germline, CDR1 is LGHNT and CDR2 is FRNRAP. It was RNA transcripts that yielded the amplified TCR beta CDR3 regions. HTBI primers were the set used in a first-round RT-PCR of the TCR CDR3. TCRdb independently ran MiXCR on the multiplex PCR reads; one entry per CDR3 protein. The sample records about 700,000 distinct CDR3 sequences, 14% being singletons.

The sequence was obtained from a young woman with Graves' hyperthyroidism. V gene TRBV12-5 combines with J gene TRBJ1-5; unclear D gene. Material: blood. The CDR3 sequence is CASGLVRPRDSNQPQHF. The CDR3 DNA sequence: TGTGCTAGTGGTTTGGTACGGCCAAGGGATAGCAATCAGCCCCAGCATTTT.